These T cell receptor beta chains were read from a single sample in a study of OX40 agonist ivuxolimab in advanced cancers. Profiled with immunoSEQ multiplex PCR; TCRdb holds only in-frame clones, not every one. The sample consists of roughly 49,000 clones, roughly 85% of them appearing once. The sequences come from CD4+ or CD8+ T cells sorted from blood, collected in a trial of the OX40 agonist ivuxolimab. The source is an adult with an advanced solid tumor such as melanoma, head and neck, liver or kidney cancer. The CDR3 runs from the conserved cysteine through the conserved F or W. Fields, in order: D gene, V gene, CDR3 length, clone size, J gene, CDR3 protein, CDR3 DNA. A D gene is named only where the DNA matches it firmly. Size values are once, few and many counts, or a class for expanded clones, and some rows have none.

-,TRBV29-1,13,-,TRBJ2-3,CSALDGSTDTQYF,TGCAGCGCCCTGGACGGCAGCACAGATACGCAGTATTTT
-,TRBV6-6,12,few,TRBJ2-5,CASSYSRETQYF,TGTGCCAGCAGTTACTCGAGGGAGACCCAGTACTTC
-,TRBV5-1,15,-,TRBJ2-3,CASSLVKRPSDTQYF,TGCGCCAGCAGTTTAGTTAAGCGGCCGTCGGATACGCAGTATTTT
-,TRBV6-6,11,-,TRBJ2-3,CASSYSVAQYF,TGTGCCAGCAGCTACTCGGTGGCGCAGTATTTT
TRBD1,TRBV2,14,once,TRBJ2-5,CASSEEVLRDREDF,TGTGCCAGCAGTGAAGAAGTGTTGAGGGACAGGGAGGACTTC
-,TRBV25-1,12,-,TRBJ2-7,CASSDSSSEQYF,TGTGCCAGCAGTGACTCTAGTTCCGAGCAGTACTTC
-,TRBV12-1,17,-,TRBJ2-3,CASSRSSASGRPDTQYF,TGTGCCAGCAGCCGATCATCGGCTAGCGGGAGGCCAGATACGCAGTATTTT
TRBD1,TRBV9,14,-,TRBJ1-6,CASSVDDRESPLHF,TGTGCCAGCAGCGTAGACGACAGGGAGTCACCCCTCCACTTT
TRBD1,TRBV5-1,16,-,TRBJ2-1,CASSLGGTGAYNEQFF,TGCGCCAGCAGCTTGGGCGGGACAGGCGCCTACAATGAGCAGTTCTTC
-,TRBV2,15,few,TRBJ2-2,CASSDPTSNTGELFF,TGTGCCAGCAGTGATCCTACCTCGAACACCGGGGAGCTGTTTTTT
TRBD2,TRBV19,16,-,TRBJ2-7,CASSPLGEGGIYEQYF,TGTGCCAGTAGTCCACTAGGGGAGGGTGGGATCTACGAGCAGTACTTC
-,TRBV11-3,19,-,TRBJ1-6,CASSYHRVTQESYNSPLHF,TGTGCCAGCAGCTACCACAGGGTAACTCAGGAGTCCTATAATTCACCCCTCCACTTT
TRBD2,TRBV7-9,18,-,TRBJ2-5,CASSLPAGGRNNQETQYF,TGTGCCAGCAGCTTACCAGCGGGAGGGAGGAATAACCAAGAGACCCAGTACTTC
TRBD2,TRBV19,15,-,TRBJ2-7,CASSIGLAGSYEQYF,TGTGCCAGTAGTATTGGACTAGCGGGGTCCTACGAGCAGTACTTC
-,TRBV21-1,18,few,TRBJ2-2,CASSKALCNRENTGELFF,TGTGCCAGCAGCAAAGCGCTTTGTAACAGGGAGAACACCGGGGAGCTGTTTTTT
-,TRBV5-1,13,-,TRBJ2-1,CASSLAQYNEQFF,TGCGCCAGCAGCTTGGCACAGTACAATGAGCAGTTCTTC
-,TRBV7-9,13,few,TRBJ2-1,CAGLIDAYNEQFF,TGTGCCGGCTTAATTGACGCATACAATGAGCAGTTCTTC
TRBD1,TRBV18,14,-,TRBJ1-2,CASSPGTVDYGYTF,TGTGCCAGCTCACCCGGGACAGTTGACTATGGCTACACCTTC
TRBD1,TRBV7-9,15,-,TRBJ1-2,CASSFPDRGEYGYTF,TGTGCCAGCAGCTTCCCCGACAGGGGCGAGTATGGCTACACCTTC
-,TRBV5-1,14,once,TRBJ2-3,CASSESWATDTQYF,TGCGCCAGCAGTGAGAGCTGGGCCACAGATACGCAGTATTTT
TRBD1,TRBV7-9,14,-,TRBJ1-1,CASSLVQGDTEAFF,TGTGCCAGCAGCTTAGTGCAGGGGGACACTGAAGCTTTCTTT